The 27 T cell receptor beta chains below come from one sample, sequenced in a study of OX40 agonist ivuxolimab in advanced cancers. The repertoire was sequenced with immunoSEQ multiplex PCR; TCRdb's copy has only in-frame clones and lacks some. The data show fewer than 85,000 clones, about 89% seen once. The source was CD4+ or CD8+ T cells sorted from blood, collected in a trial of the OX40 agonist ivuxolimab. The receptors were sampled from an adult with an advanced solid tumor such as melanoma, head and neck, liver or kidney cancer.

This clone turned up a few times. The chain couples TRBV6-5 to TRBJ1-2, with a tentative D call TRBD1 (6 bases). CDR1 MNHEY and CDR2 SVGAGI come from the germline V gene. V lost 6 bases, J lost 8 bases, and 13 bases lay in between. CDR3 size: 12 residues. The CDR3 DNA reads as TGTGCCAGCAGGGCGAGGGGGGGCGGCTACACCTTC. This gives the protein CASRARGGGYTF.

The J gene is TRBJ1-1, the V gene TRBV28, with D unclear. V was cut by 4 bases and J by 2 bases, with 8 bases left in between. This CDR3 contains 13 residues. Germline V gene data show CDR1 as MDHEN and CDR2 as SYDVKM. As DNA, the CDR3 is TGTGCCAGCAGTTCAGGAACTAACACTGAAGCTTTCTTT. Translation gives CASSSGTNTEAFF.

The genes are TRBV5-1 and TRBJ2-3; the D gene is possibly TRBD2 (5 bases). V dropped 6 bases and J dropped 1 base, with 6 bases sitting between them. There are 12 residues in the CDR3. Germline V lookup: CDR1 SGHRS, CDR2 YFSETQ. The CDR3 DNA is TGCGCCAGCATGGAGGGCACAGATACGCAGTATTTT. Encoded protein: CASMEGTDTQYF.

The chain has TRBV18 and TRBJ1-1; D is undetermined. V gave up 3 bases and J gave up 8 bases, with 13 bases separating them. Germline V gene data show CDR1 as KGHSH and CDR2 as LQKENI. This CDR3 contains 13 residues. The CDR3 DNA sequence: TGTGCCAGCTCACCTTACGTCCAACCCGAAGCTTTCTTT. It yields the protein CASSPYVQPEAFF.

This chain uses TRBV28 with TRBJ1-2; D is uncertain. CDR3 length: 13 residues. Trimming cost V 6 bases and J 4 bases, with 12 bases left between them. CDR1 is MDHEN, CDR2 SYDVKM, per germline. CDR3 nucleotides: TGTGCCAGCAGAGCAGACCGCGGCTATGGCTACACCTTC. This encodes CASRADRGYGYTF.

The CDR3 nucleotides read TGTGCCAGCCACTCATGGGGTGGAAACACCATATATTTT. Its translation is CASHSWGGNTIYF. The V call is TRBV6-1, the J call TRBJ1-3, with D unresolved. The CDR3 has 13 residues. V was clipped by 8 bases and J by 3 bases, with 11 bases between them. The germline V gene has CDR1 MNHNS and CDR2 SASEGT.

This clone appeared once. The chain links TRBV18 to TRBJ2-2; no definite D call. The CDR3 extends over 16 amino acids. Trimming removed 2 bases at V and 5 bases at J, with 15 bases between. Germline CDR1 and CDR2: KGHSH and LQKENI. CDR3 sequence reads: CASSPTTAVGTGELFF. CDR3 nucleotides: TGTGCCAGCTCACCAACGACGGCGGTGGGAACCGGGGAGCTGTTTTTT.

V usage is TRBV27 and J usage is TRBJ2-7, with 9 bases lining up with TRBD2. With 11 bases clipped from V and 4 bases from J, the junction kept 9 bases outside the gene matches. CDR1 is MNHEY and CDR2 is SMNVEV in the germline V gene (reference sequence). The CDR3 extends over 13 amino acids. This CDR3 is CAAGREGLYEQYF. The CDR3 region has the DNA TGTGCCGCCGGGCGGGAGGGCCTATACGAGCAGTACTTC.

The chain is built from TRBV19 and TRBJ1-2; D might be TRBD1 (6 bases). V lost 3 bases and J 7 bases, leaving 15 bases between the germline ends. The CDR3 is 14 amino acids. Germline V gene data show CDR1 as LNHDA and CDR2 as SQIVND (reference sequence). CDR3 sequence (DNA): TGTGCCAGTAGTATTAATCAGGGGTCCGGTGGCTACACCTTC. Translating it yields CASSINQGSGGYTF.

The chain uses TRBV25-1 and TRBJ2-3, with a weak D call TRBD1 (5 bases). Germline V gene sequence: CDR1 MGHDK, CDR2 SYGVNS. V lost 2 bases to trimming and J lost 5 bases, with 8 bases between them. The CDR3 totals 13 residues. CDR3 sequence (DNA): TGTGCCAGCAGTGAAGGGGCGGTAGATACGCAGTATTTT. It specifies CASSEGAVDTQYF.

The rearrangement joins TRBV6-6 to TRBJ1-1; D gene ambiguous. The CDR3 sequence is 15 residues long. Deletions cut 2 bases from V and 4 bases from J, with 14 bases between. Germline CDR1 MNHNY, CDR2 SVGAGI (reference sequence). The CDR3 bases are TGTGCCAGCAGTTACCGGGGTACCCGAGGCACTGAAGCTTTCTTT. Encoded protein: CASSYRGTRGTEAFF.

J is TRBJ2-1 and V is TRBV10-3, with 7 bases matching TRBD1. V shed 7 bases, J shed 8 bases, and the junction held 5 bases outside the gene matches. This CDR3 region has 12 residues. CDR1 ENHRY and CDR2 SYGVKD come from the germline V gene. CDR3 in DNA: TGTGCCATCAAAATAGGGGGCGATGAGCAGTTCTTC. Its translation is CAIKIGGDEQFF.

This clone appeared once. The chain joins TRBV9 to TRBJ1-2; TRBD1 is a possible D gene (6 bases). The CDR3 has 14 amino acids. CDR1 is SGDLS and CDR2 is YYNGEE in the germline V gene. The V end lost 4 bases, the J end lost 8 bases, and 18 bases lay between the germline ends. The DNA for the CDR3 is TGTGCCAGCAGCCCTGGGGGGGCAGGGTTCGGCTACACCTTC. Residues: CASSPGGAGFGYTF.

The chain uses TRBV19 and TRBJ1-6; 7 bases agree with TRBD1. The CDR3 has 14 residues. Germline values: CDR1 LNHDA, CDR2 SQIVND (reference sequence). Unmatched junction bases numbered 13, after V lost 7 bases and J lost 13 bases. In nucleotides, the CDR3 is TGTGCCAGTATGGCAGGGGGAATCTCGCCGCCCCTCCACTTT. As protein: CASMAGGISPPLHF.

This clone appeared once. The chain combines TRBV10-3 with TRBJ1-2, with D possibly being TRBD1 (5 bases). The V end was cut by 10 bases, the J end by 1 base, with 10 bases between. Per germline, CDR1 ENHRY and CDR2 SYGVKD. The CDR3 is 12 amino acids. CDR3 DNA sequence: TGTGCCACCGGGGGAGTTAACTATGGCTACACCTTC. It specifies CATGGVNYGYTF.

CDR3 sequence reads: CASSGIETQYF. DNA of the CDR3: TGTGCCAGCAGTGGGATCGAGACCCAGTACTTC. The chain couples TRBV6-5 to TRBJ2-5; D gene uncertain. V was cut by 5 bases and J by 5 bases, with 6 bases left in between. Looked up from germline, CDR1 is MNHEY and CDR2 is SVGAGI. This CDR3 spans 11 amino acids.

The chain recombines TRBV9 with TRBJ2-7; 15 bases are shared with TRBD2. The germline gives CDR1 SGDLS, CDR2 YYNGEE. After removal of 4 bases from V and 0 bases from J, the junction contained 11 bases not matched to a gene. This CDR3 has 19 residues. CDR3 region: CASSSPGTSGRTSSYEQYF. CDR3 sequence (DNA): TGTGCCAGCAGCTCCCCCGGGACTAGCGGGAGGACGAGCTCCTACGAGCAGTACTTC.

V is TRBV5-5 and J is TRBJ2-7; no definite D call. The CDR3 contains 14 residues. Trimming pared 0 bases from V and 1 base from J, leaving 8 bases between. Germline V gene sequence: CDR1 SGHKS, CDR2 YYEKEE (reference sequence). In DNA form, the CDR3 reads TGTGCCAGCAGCTTGGGGACGGCATCCTACGAGCAGTACTTC. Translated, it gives CASSLGTASYEQYF.

In DNA form, the CDR3 reads TGTGCCATCACAACGGGACAGGGTGACGAGCAGTACTTC. Protein product: CAITTGQGDEQYF. The V call is TRBV10-3, the J call TRBJ2-7; 9 nucleotides match TRBD1. The germline V gene has CDR1 ENHRY and CDR2 SYGVKD. Trimming cost V 7 bases and J 5 bases; bases outside gene matches: 6. The CDR3 totals 13 residues.

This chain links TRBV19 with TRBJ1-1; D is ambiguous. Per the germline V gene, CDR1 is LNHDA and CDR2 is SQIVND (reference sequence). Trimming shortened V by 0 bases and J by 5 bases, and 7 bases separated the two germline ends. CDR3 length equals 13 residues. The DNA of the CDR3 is TGTGCCAGTAGTATAGATTCCGGGACTGAAGCTTTCTTT. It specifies CASSIDSGTEAFF.

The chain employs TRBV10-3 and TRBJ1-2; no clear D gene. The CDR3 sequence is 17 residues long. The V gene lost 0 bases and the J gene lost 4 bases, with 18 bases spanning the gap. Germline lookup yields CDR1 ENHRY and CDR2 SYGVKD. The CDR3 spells CAISESGAGDWPYGYTF. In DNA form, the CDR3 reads TGTGCCATCAGTGAGTCAGGAGCAGGTGACTGGCCCTATGGCTACACCTTC.

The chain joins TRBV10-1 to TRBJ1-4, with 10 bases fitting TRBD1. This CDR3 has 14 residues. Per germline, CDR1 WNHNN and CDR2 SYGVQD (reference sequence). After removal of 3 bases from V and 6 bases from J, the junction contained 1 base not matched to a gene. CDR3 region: CASSDGTGDEKLFF. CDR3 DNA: TGCGCCAGCAGTGATGGGACAGGGGATGAAAAACTGTTTTTT.

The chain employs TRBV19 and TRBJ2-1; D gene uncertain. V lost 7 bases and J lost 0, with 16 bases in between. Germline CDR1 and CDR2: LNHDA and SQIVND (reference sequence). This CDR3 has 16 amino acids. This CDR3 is CASNRFESSSYNEQFF. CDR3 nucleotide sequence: TGTGCCAGTAATAGGTTTGAGTCTAGCTCCTACAATGAGCAGTTCTTC.

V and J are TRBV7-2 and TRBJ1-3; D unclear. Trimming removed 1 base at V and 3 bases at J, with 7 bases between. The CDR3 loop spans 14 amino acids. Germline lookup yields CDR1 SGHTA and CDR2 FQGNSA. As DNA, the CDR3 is TGTGCCAGCAGCTTAGGCGGGAGTGGAAACACCATATATTTT. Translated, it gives CASSLGGSGNTIYF.

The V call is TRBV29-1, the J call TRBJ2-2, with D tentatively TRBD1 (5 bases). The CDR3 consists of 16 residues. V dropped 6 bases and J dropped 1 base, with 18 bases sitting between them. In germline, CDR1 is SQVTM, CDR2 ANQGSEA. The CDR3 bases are TGCAGCGTCCTCAGTCTGGGGCAGGGGAACACCGGGGAGCTGTTTTTT. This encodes CSVLSLGQGNTGELFF.

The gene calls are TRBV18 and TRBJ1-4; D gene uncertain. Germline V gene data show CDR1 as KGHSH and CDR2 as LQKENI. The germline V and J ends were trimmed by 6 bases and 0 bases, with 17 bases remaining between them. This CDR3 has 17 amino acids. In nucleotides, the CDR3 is TGTGCCAGCTCTCTTACTTCGGACGGTGCAACTAATGAAAAACTGTTTTTT. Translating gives CASSLTSDGATNEKLFF. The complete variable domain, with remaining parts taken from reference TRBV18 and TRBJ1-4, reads NAGVMQNPRHLVRRRGQEARLRCSPMKGHSHVYWYRQLPEEGLKFMVYLQKENIIDESGMPKERFSAEFPKEGPSILRIQQVVRGDSAAYFCASSLTSDGATNEKLFFGSGTQLSVL.

The CDR3 DNA follows: TGTGCCAGCTCACCGACGGAGAGCACAGATACGCAGTATTTT. Protein: CASSPTESTDTQYF. The chain couples TRBV18 to TRBJ2-3; the D is unclear. The germline V gene encodes CDR1 KGHSH and CDR2 LQKENI. V was shortened by 3 bases and J by 0 bases, with 7 bases between the two germline ends. CDR3 length equals 14 residues.